One and the same sample provided the 30 T cell receptor beta chains below, sequenced in a study of T-cell reconstitution after alpha-beta-depleted transplantation in children. TCRbeta library construction was performed incorporating unique molecular identifiers. MiXCR, applied by TCRdb to the PCR reads, yields one record per CDR3 protein. Here the sample spans 700,000 to 950,000 distinct CDR3 sequences, 16% being singletons. The material sequenced was PBMCs, mostly from graft donor cells, taken 360 days after TCRalphabeta/CD19-depleted stem cell transplant. Source of these receptors: a male patient aged 10 to 17 who had a stem cell transplant for acute lymphoblastic leukemia, so the T cells may come from the graft donor.

The chain joins TRBV4-1 to TRBJ2-5; tentatively, D is TRBD2 (6 bases). The CDR3 is 14 amino acids. V was trimmed by 4 bases and J by 5 bases, leaving 14 bases between them. Germline CDR1 reads MGHRA; CDR2 reads YSYEKL. CDR3 sequence: CASSRTGAAETQYF. In nucleotides, the CDR3 is TGCGCCAGCAGCCGGACGGGAGCGGCGGAGACCCAGTACTTC.

This chain joins TRBV2 and TRBJ2-3; D not certain. The CDR3 runs to 13 residues. Looked up from germline, CDR1 is SNHLY and CDR2 is FYNNEI. V gave up 5 bases and J gave up 6 bases, with 12 bases separating them. CDR3 sequence: CASSPPTSDTQYF. The CDR3 coding sequence is TGTGCCAGCAGTCCCCCGACTTCGGATACGCAGTATTTT. Together with reference TRBV2 and TRBJ2-3, the CDR3 gives the full variable domain: EPEVTQTPSHQVTQMGQEVILRCVPISNHLYFYWYRQILGQKVEFLVSFYNNEISEKSEIFDDQFSVERPDGSNFTLKIRSTKLEDSAMYFCASSPPTSDTQYFGPGTRLTVL.

This clonotype showed up just a few times. The rearrangement uses TRBV29-1 and TRBJ2-3, with 7 bases identical to TRBD2. This CDR3 spans 13 amino acids. J gave up 6 bases and V 3 bases, and 6 bases lay outside the gene matches. Per the germline V gene, CDR1 is SQVTM and CDR2 is ANQGSEA. CDR3 in DNA: TGCAGCGTTGAGCCTACTAGCGTGGATACGCAGTATTTT. The encoded protein is CSVEPTSVDTQYF.

There are a few counts of this clonotype. The chain links TRBV5-1 to TRBJ2-5, with 9 bases fitting TRBD2. After removal of 4 bases from V and 3 bases from J, the junction contained 4 bases not matched to a gene. This CDR3 has 14 amino acids. CDR1 is SGHRS and CDR2 is YFSETQ in the germline V gene. The CDR3, as DNA: TGCGCCAGCAGCGCGGGGGGGATGGAAGAGACCCAGTACTTC. Translation gives CASSAGGMEETQYF.

A few counts support this clonotype. The DNA of the CDR3 is TGTGCCAGCAGCCAAGACGTAGCGGTTTTTAACACCGGGGAGCTGTTTTTT. This sequence encodes CASSQDVAVFNTGELFF. This chain connects TRBV14 to TRBJ2-2, with D possibly being TRBD2 (6 bases). The V gene's germline CDR1 is SGHDN and CDR2 FVKESK. The CDR3 is 17 amino acids. V dropped 0 bases and J dropped 2 bases, with 13 bases sitting between them. The variable domain in full, with the rest retrieved from reference TRBV14 and TRBJ2-2, is EAGVTQFPSHSVIEKGQTVTLRCDPISGHDNLYWYRRVMGKEIKFLLHFVKESKQDESGMPNNRFLAERTGGTYSTLKVQPAELEDSGVYFCASSQDVAVFNTGELFFGEGSRLTVL.

This chain joins TRBV27 and TRBJ2-3; D possibly uses TRBD1 or TRBD2 (5 bases each). The CDR3 consists of 14 residues. The V and J ends lost 6 bases and 0 bases respectively, with 10 bases between them. Germline CDR1 and CDR2: MNHEY and SMNVEV (reference sequence). The CDR3 protein is CASRGWDSTDTQYF. The DNA of the CDR3 is TGTGCCAGCAGAGGGTGGGACAGCACAGATACGCAGTATTTT.

The chain joins TRBV12-3 or TRBV12-4 to TRBJ1-5; D is unresolved. The germline V and J ends were trimmed by 5 bases and 0 bases, with 8 bases remaining between them. The CDR3 covers 14 residues. The CDR3 sequence: CASSGEDSNQPQHF. CDR3 DNA sequence: TGTGCCAGCAGTGGAGAGGATAGCAATCAGCCCCAGCATTTT.

This clonotype came up a few times. V and J are TRBV11-2 and TRBJ1-4, with D perhaps matching TRBD1 (6 bases). The V end was cut by 5 bases, the J end by 0 bases, with 13 bases between. CDR1 SGHAT and CDR2 FQNNGV come from the germline V gene. CDR3 length equals 16 residues. This CDR3 reads CASSLDRIPTNEKLFF. The CDR3 DNA is TGTGCCAGCAGCCTCGACAGGATTCCAACTAATGAAAAACTGTTTTTT.

The rearrangement uses TRBV2 and TRBJ2-7, with TRBD1 as a possible D gene (6 bases). V was trimmed by 5 bases and J by 1 base, leaving 18 bases between them. The CDR3 runs to 16 residues. The germline gives CDR1 SNHLY, CDR2 FYNNEI. In DNA form, the CDR3 reads TGTGCCAGCAGTCCCCCCGGGTACAGGGATTCCTACGAGCAGTACTTC. Protein product: CASSPPGYRDSYEQYF.

About this clonotype: The junction does not match germline at one end; this may be a read error. CDR3 DNA: TGCGCCAGCGGACTAGCGGGACCCAATGAGCTGTTCTTC. Translating gives CASGLAGPNELFF. The chain couples TRBV5-1 to TRBJ2-1, with 12 bases matching TRBD2. The CDR3 contains 13 residues. Germline V gene data show CDR1 as SGHRS and CDR2 as YFSETQ.

This clonotype has a handful of counts. V gene TRBV5-5 combines with J gene TRBJ2-5; D uncertain. CDR1 and CDR2 from the germline V gene are SGHKS and YYEKEE (reference sequence). V shed 4 bases and J shed 5 bases, with 9 bases lying between them. This CDR3 has 12 residues. The CDR3 DNA sequence: TGTGCCAGCAGCACCCCCATGGAGACCCAGTACTTC. It specifies CASSTPMETQYF.

This clonotype was observed a handful of times. V gene TRBV7-3 combines with J gene TRBJ2-5; D is undetermined. Trimming shortened V by 5 bases and J by 2 bases, and 15 bases separated the two germline ends. CDR3 length: 15 amino acids. Germline CDR1 SGHTA, CDR2 FQGTGA. This CDR3 is CASSPTSGLQETQYF. In DNA, the CDR3 is TGTGCCAGCAGCCCTACCTCAGGTTTACAAGAGACCCAGTACTTC.

The rearrangement joins TRBV11-3 to TRBJ2-1; TRBD2 matches at 8 bases. Germline CDR1 reads SGHNT; CDR2 reads YENEEA. This CDR3 is 15 amino acids long. V shed 5 bases and J 7 bases; nucleotides not matched to a gene: 10. CDR3 DNA sequence: TGTGCCAGCAGCCTGCCGGGACTAGGGAGGAATGAGCAGTTCTTC. Translated, it gives CASSLPGLGRNEQFF.

In its sample, this clonotype was seen a few times. The chain has TRBV12-3 or TRBV12-4 and TRBJ2-5; 10 positions match TRBD2. The CDR3 has 14 amino acids. V gave up 7 bases and J gave up 5 bases; unmatched junction bases: 7. The CDR3, as DNA: TGTGCCAGCAACAACCTAGCGGGAGCGGAGACCCAGTACTTC. Amino acids: CASNNLAGAETQYF.

The V and J genes are TRBV3-1 and TRBJ2-5; 7 bases match TRBD2. Germline V lookup: CDR1 LGHDT, CDR2 YNNKEL (reference sequence). Germline trimming cut 1 base from V and 1 base from J; bases unmatched to any gene: 6. CDR3 size: 16 residues. CDR3 residues: CASSQAWLAAQETQYF. CDR3 nucleotide sequence: TGTGCCAGCAGCCAAGCTTGGCTAGCGGCCCAAGAGACCCAGTACTTC.

The chain combines TRBV5-1 with TRBJ2-1, with D perhaps TRBD1 (5 bases). Germline CDR1 reads SGHRS; CDR2 reads YFSETQ. V lost 4 bases, J lost 0 bases, and 14 bases lay in between. This CDR3 is built from 16 residues. The CDR3 here is CASSLKQVGSYNEQFF. The CDR3 nucleotides are TGCGCCAGCAGCCTGAAACAGGTCGGCTCCTACAATGAGCAGTTCTTC.

The V gene is TRBV7-3, the J gene TRBJ2-5, with TRBD2 as a possible D gene (6 bases). This CDR3 contains 13 residues. The V end lost 3 bases, the J end lost 9 bases, and 14 bases lay between the germline ends. CDR1 is SGHTA, CDR2 FQGTGA, per germline. The CDR3 protein is CASSFSGTEAQYF. In DNA, the CDR3 is TGTGCCAGCAGCTTCTCCGGGACTGAGGCCCAGTACTTC. Using reference TRBV7-3 and TRBJ2-5 for the parts outside the CDR3, the full variable domain is GAGVSQTPSNKVTEKGKYVELRCDPISGHTALYWYRQSLGQGPEFLIYFQGTGAADDSGLPNDRFFAVRPEGSVSTLKIQRTERGDSAVYLCASSFSGTEAQYFGPGTRLLVL.

This clonotype has just a few counts. The V call is TRBV6-2 or TRBV6-3, the J call TRBJ2-2; D is unresolved. Trimming cost V 6 bases and J 3 bases, with 17 bases left between them. Germline CDR1 is MNHEY and CDR2 is SVGEGT. The CDR3 is 16 amino acids. The CDR3 loop is CASRPIPSAHTGELFF. The CDR3 DNA reads TGTGCCAGCAGGCCCATCCCCAGCGCGCACACCGGGGAGCTGTTTTTT.

This clonotype was recorded a few times. This rearrangement joins TRBV6-5 to TRBJ2-2; TRBD2 matches 8 bases. The CDR3 length is 17 residues. Germline trimming cut 0 bases from V and 4 bases from J; bases unmatched to any gene: 7. Germline CDR1 MNHEY, CDR2 SVGAGI. CDR3 nucleotides: TGTGCCAGCAGTTACTCGACTAGCGCCTACCTCACCGGGGAGCTGTTTTTT. Protein product: CASSYSTSAYLTGELFF.

The table lists this clonotype with a few counts. The chain employs TRBV7-9 and TRBJ2-1; D is undetermined. The CDR3 covers 14 residues. Germline V gives CDR1 SEHNR, CDR2 FQNEAQ (reference sequence). V lost 3 bases to trimming and J lost 9 bases, with 15 bases between them. The CDR3 region is CASSLKYGSFEQFF. The CDR3 DNA sequence: TGTGCCAGCAGCTTGAAGTACGGATCCTTTGAGCAGTTCTTC.

The V gene is TRBV4-2, the J gene TRBJ1-5, with TRBD1 matching over 8 bases. Trimming cost V 1 base and J 0 bases; bases outside gene matches: 5. This CDR3 contains 17 residues. Germline V gene data show CDR1 as LGHNA and CDR2 as YNFKEQ. The CDR3 sequence: CASSQARQGSSNQPQHF. For the CDR3, the DNA is TGTGCCAGCAGCCAAGCCCGACAGGGGAGTAGCAATCAGCCCCAGCATTTT.

This clonotype was detected a few times. The genes are TRBV29-1 and TRBJ2-5; D might be TRBD2 (6 bases). The CDR3 extends over 12 amino acids. V was shortened by 7 bases and J by 3 bases, with 12 bases between the two germline ends. Per the germline V gene, CDR1 is SQVTM and CDR2 is ANQGSEA. CDR3 coding DNA: TGCAGCGGGGGGGACTTAGAAGAGACCCAGTACTTC. Its translation is CSGGDLEETQYF.

This clonotype was counted only a few times. V usage is TRBV5-6 and J usage is TRBJ2-5; weak D call: TRBD2 (6 bases). Germline CDR1 is SGHDT and CDR2 is YYEEEE. Deletions cut 0 bases from V and 6 bases from J, with 15 bases between. The CDR3 covers 15 residues. CDR3 sequence reads: CASSLGLGGTKTQYF. CDR3 nucleotide sequence: TGTGCCAGCAGCTTGGGACTAGGTGGGACGAAGACCCAGTACTTC. Full variable domain (missing parts from reference TRBV5-6 and TRBJ2-5): DAGVTQSPTHLIKTRGQQVTLRCSPKSGHDTVSWYQQALGQGPQFIFQYYEEEERQRGNFPDRFSGHQFPNYSSELNVNALLLGDSALYLCASSLGLGGTKTQYFGPGTRLLVL.

CDR3 nucleotides: TGTGCCAGCAGCTTGACGACAGCCTCAGACCACTACGAGCAGTACTTC. It codes for CASSLTTASDHYEQYF. The chain has TRBV7-9 and TRBJ2-7; tentatively, D is TRBD1 (5 bases). Trimming took 3 bases from V and 3 from J, leaving 18 bases between them. CDR3 length equals 16 residues. Germline loops: CDR1 SEHNR, CDR2 FQNEAQ (reference sequence).

This rearrangement joins TRBV27 to TRBJ1-5; 10 bases agree with TRBD1. The CDR3 has 15 amino acids. J lost 5 bases, V lost 5 bases, and 6 bases had no gene match. CDR1 is MNHEY, CDR2 SMNVEV, per germline (reference sequence). CDR3 coding DNA: TGTGCCAGCAGTCCCGGGACAGGGGTGGATCAGCCCCAGCATTTT. Translation gives CASSPGTGVDQPQHF.

This clonotype was seen a handful of times. The V call is TRBV19, the J call TRBJ1-1; 7 nucleotides align to TRBD1. J lost 3 bases, V lost 5 bases, and 9 bases had no gene match. The CDR3 extends over 15 amino acids. CDR1 is LNHDA, CDR2 SQIVND, per germline (reference sequence). The CDR3 here is CASSSNGQDYTEAFF. DNA for the CDR3: TGTGCCAGTAGTTCTAACGGACAGGACTACACTGAAGCTTTCTTT.

This clonotype showed up just a few times. The V call is TRBV4-1, the J call TRBJ2-7; D is uncertain. CDR3 length equals 13 residues. Germline-derived CDR1 and CDR2 are MGHRA and YSYEKL. V lost 0 bases to trimming and J lost 3 bases, with 6 bases between them. CDR3 in amino acids: CASSQDGNYEQYF. The DNA for the CDR3 is TGCGCCAGCAGCCAAGATGGCAACTACGAGCAGTACTTC.

V gene TRBV5-6 combines with J gene TRBJ1-2, with unresolved D. Germline CDR1 SGHDT, CDR2 YYEEEE. The CDR3 covers 13 residues. V was cut by 2 bases and J by 8 bases, with 13 bases left in between. The CDR3 loop is CASSFLRRLGYTF. The CDR3 nucleotides are TGTGCCAGCAGCTTCTTGCGTCGACTGGGCTACACCTTC.

The V gene is TRBV29-1, the J gene TRBJ2-7; TRBD1 aligns across 7 bases. The V gene end was trimmed by 3 bases and the J gene end by 4 bases; junction bases not matched to a gene: 12. The CDR3 is made up of 15 amino acids. Germline CDR1 SQVTM, CDR2 ANQGSEA. CDR3 in amino acids: CSVEATGNLGYEQYF. The CDR3 bases are TGCAGCGTTGAGGCGACAGGGAATCTCGGGTACGAGCAGTACTTC.

In its sample, this clonotype was seen once. The V and J genes are TRBV6-2 or TRBV6-3 and TRBJ2-5; D not resolved. Trimming left V 5 bases short and J 5 bases short, with 9 bases between. Per the germline V gene, CDR1 is MNHEY and CDR2 is SVGEGT. The CDR3 runs 12 residues. In nucleotides, the CDR3 is TGTGCCAGCAGTGACCCCATCGAGACCCAGTACTTC. This codes for CASSDPIETQYF.